Included here is one T cell receptor (beta chain) sequence, with context. The V end lost 5 bases, the J end lost 2 bases, and 12 bases lay between the germline ends. Germline values: CDR1 SGHAT, CDR2 FQDESV (reference sequence). This CDR3 contains 14 residues. These data come from a study of cytomegalovirus exposure and HLA in healthy donors. PCR involved 60 Vbeta and 13 Jbeta primers. Sequencing used immunoSEQ multiplex PCR; TCRdb keeps in-frame clones, though not all of them. The sample holds fewer than 200,000 clones; about four fifths are singletons and the top ten take about 1.6%. The sequencing input was PBMCs. This chain joins TRBV11-1 and TRBJ2-5; D might be TRBD1 (5 bases). The TCR originated in a man between 50 and 59 years old in good health and CMV-seronegative. For the CDR3, the DNA is TGTGCCAGCAGCACCGCAGGGCCTCAAGAGACCCAGTACTTC. As protein: CASSTAGPQETQYF.